This T cell receptor (beta chain) was recorded in a study of identical twins. cDNA molecules carried unique molecular identifiers, and template switching added a universal primer site. MiXCR, applied by TCRdb to the 5' RACE reads, yields one record per CDR3 protein. This table has 500,000 to 700,000 distinct CDR3 sequences, about 7.1% appearing once. Notes on the study in general: Alpha sequences out of frame and shared by twins had excess low generation probability. Within cord blood, abundant beta clonotypes carried fewer insertions, but memory repertoires showed no such trend.

This clonotype has ten or more counts. Its target is unknown. V lost 1 base, J lost 1 base, and 4 bases stayed unmatched. Germline V lookup: CDR1 SQVTM, CDR2 ANQGSEA. The CDR3 length is 16 residues. These data also featured in a second study, about yellow fever vaccine responses in identical twins. That paper states: Reportedly, the response of twins' T cells to the vaccine seemed partly convergent, partly personalized.

The specimen sequenced was PBMCs. The V and J genes are TRBV29-1 and TRBJ2-1; 10 positions match TRBD2. The receptor was derived from a woman between 18 and 30 years old in good health. The CDR3 coding sequence is TGCAGCGTTGAAGGCGGACTAGCGGTGTCCTACAATGAGCAGTTCTTC. Encoded protein: CSVEGGLAVSYNEQFF.